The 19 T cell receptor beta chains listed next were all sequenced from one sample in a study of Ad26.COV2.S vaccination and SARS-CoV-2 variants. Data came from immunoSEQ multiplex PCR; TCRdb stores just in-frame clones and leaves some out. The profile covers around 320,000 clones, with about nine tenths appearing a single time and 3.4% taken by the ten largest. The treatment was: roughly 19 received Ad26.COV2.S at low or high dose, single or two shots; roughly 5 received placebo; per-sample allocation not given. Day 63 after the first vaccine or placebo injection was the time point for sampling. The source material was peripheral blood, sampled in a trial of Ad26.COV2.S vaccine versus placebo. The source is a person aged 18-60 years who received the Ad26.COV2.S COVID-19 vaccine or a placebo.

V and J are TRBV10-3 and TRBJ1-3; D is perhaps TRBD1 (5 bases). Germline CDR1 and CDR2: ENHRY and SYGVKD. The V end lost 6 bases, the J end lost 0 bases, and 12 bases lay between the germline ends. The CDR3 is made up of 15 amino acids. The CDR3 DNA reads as TGTGCCATCAGACCGGGACCGATCTCTGGAAACACCATATATTTT. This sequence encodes CAIRPGPISGNTIYF.

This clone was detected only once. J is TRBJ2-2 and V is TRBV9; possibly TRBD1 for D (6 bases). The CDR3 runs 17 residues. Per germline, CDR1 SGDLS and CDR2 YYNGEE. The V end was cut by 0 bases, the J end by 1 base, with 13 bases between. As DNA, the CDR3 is TGTGCCAGCAGCGTAGGAAGGGGGACAAAGAACACCGGGGAGCTGTTTTTT. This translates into CASSVGRGTKNTGELFF. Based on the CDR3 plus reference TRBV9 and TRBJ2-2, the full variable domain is DSGVTQTPKHLITATGQRVTLRCSPRSGDLSVYWYQQSLDQGLQFLIQYYNGEERAKGNILERFSAQQFPDLHSELNLSSLELGDSALYFCASSVGRGTKNTGELFFGEGSRLTVL.

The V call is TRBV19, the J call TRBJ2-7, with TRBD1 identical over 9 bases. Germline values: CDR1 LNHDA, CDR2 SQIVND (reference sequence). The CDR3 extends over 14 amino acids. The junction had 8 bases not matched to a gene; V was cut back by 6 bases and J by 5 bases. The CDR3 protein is CASSPGQGPDEQYF. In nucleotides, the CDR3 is TGTGCCAGTAGCCCGGGACAGGGTCCCGACGAGCAGTACTTC.

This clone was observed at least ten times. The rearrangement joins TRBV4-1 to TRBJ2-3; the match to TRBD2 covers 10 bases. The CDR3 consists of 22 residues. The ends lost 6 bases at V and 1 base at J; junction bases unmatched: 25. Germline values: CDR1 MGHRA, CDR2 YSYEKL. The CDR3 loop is CASSHGALLAGTSLAGTDTQYF. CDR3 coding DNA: TGCGCCAGCAGTCACGGTGCCTTACTAGCGGGGACCTCCCTGGCTGGCACAGATACGCAGTATTTT.

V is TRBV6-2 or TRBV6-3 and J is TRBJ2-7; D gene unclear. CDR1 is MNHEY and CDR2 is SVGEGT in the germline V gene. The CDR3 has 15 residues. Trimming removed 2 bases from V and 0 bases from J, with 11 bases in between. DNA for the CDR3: TGTGCCAGCAGTTACCCCTCCTATCCCTCCTACGAGCAGTACTTC. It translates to CASSYPSYPSYEQYF.

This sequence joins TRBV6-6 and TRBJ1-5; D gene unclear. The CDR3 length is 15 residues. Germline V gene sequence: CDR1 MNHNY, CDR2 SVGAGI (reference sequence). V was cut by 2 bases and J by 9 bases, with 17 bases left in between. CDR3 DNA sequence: TGTGCCAGCAGTTACGAGGATGGTGGCTGGGGGCCCCAGCATTTT. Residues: CASSYEDGGWGPQHF.

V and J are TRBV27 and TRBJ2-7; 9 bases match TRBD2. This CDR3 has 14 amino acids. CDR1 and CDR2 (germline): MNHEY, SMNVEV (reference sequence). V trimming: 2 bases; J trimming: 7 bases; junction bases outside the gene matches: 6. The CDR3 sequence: CASSLGRGGWEQYF. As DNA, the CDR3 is TGTGCCAGCAGTTTAGGGCGGGGGGGCTGGGAGCAGTACTTC.

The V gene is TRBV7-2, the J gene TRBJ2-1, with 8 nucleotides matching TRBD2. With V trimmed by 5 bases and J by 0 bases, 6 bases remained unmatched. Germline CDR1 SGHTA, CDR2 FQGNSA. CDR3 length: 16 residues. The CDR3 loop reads CASSPDGTSSYNEQFF. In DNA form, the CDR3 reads TGTGCCAGCAGCCCCGACGGGACTAGCTCCTACAATGAGCAGTTCTTC.

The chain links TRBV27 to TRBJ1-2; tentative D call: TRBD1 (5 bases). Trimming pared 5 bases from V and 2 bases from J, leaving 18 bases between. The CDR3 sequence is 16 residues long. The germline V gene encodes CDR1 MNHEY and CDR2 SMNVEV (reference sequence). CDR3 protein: CASSPRGTGINYGYTF. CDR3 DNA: TGTGCCAGCAGTCCTAGAGGGACTGGGATAAACTATGGCTACACCTTC.

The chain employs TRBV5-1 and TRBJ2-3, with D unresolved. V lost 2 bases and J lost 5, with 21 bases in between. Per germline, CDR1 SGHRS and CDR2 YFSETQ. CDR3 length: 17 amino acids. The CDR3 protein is CASSLSIRITVVDTQYF. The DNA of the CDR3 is TGCGCCAGCAGCTTAAGTATCCGGATAACAGTCGTAGATACGCAGTATTTT.

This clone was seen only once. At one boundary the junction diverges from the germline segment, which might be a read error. The CDR3 is CASTSLQGPPGFGPSPGF. CDR3 nucleotides: TGTGCCAGCACAAGCTTACAGGGTCCCCCTGGCTTCGGGCCGTCCCCTGGCTTC. The chain uses TRBV27 and TRBJ2-7; TRBD1 might be the D (6 bases). This CDR3 spans 18 amino acids. Per the germline V gene, CDR1 is MNHEY and CDR2 is SMNVEV (reference sequence).

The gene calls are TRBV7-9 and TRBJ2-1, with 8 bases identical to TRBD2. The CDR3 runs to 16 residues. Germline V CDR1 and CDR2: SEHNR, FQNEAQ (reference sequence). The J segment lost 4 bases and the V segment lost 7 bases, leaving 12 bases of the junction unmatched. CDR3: CASTTSSAGVYNEQFF. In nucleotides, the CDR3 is TGTGCCAGCACTACGTCCTCAGCGGGGGTATACAATGAGCAGTTCTTC.

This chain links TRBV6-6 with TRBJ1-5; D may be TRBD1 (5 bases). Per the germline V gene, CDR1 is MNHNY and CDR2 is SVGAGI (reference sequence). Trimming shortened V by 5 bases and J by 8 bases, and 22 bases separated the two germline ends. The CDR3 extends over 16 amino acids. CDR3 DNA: TGTGCCAGCAGTAGCCCTGTGGCAGGGATTGTGGAGCCCCAGCATTTT. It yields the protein CASSSPVAGIVEPQHF.

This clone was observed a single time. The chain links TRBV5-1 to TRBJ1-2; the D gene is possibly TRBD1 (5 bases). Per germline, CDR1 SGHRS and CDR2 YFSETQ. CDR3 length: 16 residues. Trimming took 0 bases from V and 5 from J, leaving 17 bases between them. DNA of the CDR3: TGCGCCAGCAGCTTGGGGGGGACTACGCTATTTTATGGCTACACCTTC. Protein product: CASSLGGTTLFYGYTF.

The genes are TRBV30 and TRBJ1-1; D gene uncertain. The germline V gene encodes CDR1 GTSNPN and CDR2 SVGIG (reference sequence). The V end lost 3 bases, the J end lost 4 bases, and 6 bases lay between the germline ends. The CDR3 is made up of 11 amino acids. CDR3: CAWRGSTEAFF. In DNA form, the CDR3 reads TGTGCCTGGAGGGGCAGCACTGAAGCTTTCTTT.

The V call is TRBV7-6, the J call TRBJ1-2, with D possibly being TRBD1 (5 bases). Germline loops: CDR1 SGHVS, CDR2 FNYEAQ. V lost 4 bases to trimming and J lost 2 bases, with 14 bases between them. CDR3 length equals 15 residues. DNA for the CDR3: TGTGCCAGCAGCTCTGTTGTCGGGGGAAACTATGGCTACACCTTC. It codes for CASSSVVGGNYGYTF.

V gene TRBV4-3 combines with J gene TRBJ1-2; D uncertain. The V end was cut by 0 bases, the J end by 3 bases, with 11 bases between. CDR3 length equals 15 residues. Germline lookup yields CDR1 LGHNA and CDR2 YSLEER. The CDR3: CASSQDFRTDYGYTF. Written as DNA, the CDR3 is TGCGCCAGCAGCCAAGATTTCAGGACCGACTATGGCTACACCTTC.

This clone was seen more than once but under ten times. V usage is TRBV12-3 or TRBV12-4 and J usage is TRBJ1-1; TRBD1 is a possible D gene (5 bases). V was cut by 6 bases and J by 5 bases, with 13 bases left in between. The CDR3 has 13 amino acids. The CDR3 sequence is CASSSVGVTEAFF. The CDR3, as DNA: TGTGCCAGCAGCTCTGTGGGGGTGACTGAAGCTTTCTTT.

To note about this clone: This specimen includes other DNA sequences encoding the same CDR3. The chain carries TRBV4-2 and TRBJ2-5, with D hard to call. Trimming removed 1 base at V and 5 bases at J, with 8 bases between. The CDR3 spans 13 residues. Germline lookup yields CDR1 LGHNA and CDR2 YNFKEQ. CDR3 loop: CASSQGSGETQYF. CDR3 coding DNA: TGTGCCAGCAGCCAAGGGTCGGGCGAGACCCAGTACTTC.